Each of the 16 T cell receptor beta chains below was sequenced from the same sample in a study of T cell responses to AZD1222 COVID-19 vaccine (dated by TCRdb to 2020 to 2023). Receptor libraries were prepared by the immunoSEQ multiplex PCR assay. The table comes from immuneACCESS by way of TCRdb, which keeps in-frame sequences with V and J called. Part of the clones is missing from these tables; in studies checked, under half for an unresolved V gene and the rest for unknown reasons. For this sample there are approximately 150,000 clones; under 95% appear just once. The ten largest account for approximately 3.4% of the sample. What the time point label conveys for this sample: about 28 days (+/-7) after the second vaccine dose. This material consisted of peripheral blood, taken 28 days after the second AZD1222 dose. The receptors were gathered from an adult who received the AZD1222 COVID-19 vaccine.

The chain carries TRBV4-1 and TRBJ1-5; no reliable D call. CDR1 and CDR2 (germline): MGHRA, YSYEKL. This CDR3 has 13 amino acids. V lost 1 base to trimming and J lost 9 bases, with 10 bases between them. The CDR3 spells CASSQGQARPQHF. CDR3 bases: TGCGCCAGCAGCCAAGGTCAGGCGAGGCCCCAGCATTTT.

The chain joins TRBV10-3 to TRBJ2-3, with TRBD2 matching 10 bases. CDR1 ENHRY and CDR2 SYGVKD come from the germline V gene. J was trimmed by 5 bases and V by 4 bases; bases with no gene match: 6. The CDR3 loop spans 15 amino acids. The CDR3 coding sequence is TGTGCCATCAGTGGGGCTAGCGGGAGTATAGATACGCAGTATTTT. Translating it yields CAISGASGSIDTQYF.

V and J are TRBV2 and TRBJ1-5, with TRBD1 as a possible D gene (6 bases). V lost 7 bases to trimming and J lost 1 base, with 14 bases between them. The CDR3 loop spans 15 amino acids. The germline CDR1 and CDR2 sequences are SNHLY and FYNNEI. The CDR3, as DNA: TGTGCCAGCACCCCACAGGGACTCAGCAATCAGCCCCAGCATTTT. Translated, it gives CASTPQGLSNQPQHF.

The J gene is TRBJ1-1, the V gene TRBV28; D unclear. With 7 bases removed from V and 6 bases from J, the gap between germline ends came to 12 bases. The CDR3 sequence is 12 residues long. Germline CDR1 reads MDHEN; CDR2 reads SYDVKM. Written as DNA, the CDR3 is TGTGCCAGCACTGCTACACCCCCTGAAGCTTTCTTT. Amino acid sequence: CASTATPPEAFF.

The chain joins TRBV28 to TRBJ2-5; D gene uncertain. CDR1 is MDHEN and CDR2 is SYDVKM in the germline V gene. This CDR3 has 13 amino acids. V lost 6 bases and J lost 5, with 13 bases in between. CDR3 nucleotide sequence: TGTGCCAGCAGCGCGGCTAGACGGGAGACCCAGTACTTC. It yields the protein CASSAARRETQYF.

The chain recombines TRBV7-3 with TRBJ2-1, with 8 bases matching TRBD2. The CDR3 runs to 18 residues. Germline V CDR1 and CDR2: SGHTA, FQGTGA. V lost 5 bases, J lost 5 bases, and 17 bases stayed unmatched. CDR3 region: CASSPIGAGLGIDNEQFF. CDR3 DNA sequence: TGTGCCAGCAGCCCGATAGGGGCGGGACTAGGTATTGACAATGAGCAGTTCTTC.

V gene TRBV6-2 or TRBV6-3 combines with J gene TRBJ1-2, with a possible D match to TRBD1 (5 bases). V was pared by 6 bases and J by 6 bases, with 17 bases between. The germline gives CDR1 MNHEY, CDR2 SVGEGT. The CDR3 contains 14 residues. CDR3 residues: CASSARGGEDGYTF. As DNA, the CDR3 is TGTGCCAGCAGCGCGAGGGGCGGGGAAGATGGCTACACCTTC.

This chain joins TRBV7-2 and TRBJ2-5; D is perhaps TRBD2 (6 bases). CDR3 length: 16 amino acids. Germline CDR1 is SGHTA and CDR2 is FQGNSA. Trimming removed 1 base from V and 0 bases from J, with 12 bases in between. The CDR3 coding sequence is TGTGCCAGCAGCTTAGTCGGGGCGGGATACCAAGAGACCCAGTACTTC. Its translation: CASSLVGAGYQETQYF.

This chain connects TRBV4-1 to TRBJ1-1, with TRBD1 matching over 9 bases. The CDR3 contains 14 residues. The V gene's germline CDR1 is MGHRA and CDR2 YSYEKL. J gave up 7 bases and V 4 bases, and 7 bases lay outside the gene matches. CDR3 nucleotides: TGCGCCAGCAGCCCCGGACAGGGGACCCTTGAAGCTTTCTTT. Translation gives CASSPGQGTLEAFF.

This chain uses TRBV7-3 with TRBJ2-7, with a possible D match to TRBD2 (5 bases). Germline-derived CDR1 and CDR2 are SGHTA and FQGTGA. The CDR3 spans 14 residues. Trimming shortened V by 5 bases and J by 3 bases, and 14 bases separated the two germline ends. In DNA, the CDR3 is TGTGCCAGCAGCCCCGCCAGCGGAGACTACGAGCAGTACTTC. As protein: CASSPASGDYEQYF.

The CDR3 coding sequence is TGTGCCAGCAGCAAACAGGGGACTATGAACACTGAAGCTTTCTTT. This gives the protein CASSKQGTMNTEAFF. The V and J genes are TRBV3-1 (or the pseudogene TRBV3-2) and TRBJ1-1, with TRBD1 matching over 7 bases. V gave up 5 bases and J gave up 0 bases; unmatched junction bases: 6. The germline V gene encodes CDR1 LGHDT and CDR2 YNNKEL (reference sequence). The CDR3 is 15 residues long.

The CDR3 protein is CATSDRLALTDTQYF. As DNA, the CDR3 is TGTGCCACCAGTGATAGACTAGCGCTGACAGATACGCAGTATTTT. The chain couples TRBV24-1 to TRBJ2-3; the match to TRBD2 covers 8 bases. Germline CDR1 and CDR2: KGHDR and SFDVKD. The CDR3 consists of 15 residues. V dropped 3 bases and J dropped 3; count of bases not matched to a gene: 4.

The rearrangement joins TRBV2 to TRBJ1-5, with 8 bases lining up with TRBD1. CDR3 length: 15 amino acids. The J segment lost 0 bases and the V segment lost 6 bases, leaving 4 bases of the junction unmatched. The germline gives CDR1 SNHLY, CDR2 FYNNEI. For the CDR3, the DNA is TGTGCCAGCAGCTATGGACAGGGTAGCAATCAGCCCCAGCATTTT. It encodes CASSYGQGSNQPQHF.

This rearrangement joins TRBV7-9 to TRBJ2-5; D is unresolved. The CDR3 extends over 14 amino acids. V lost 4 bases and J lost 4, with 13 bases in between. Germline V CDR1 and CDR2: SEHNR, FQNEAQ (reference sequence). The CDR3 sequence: CASSSIWARETQYF. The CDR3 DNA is TGTGCCAGCAGCTCAATCTGGGCAAGAGAGACCCAGTACTTC.

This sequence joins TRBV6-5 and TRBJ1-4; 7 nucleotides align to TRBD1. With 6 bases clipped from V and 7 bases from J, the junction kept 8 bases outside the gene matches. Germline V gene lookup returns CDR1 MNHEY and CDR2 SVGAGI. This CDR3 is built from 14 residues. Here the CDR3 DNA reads TGTGCCAGCAGGGCAGACAGGGCGGTTGAAAAACTGTTTTTT. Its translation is CASRADRAVEKLFF.

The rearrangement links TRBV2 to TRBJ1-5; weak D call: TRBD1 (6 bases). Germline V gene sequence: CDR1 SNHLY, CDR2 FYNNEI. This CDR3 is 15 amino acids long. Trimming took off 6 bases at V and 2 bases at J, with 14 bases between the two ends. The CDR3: CASRMNRAGNQPQHF. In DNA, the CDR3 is TGTGCCAGCAGGATGAACAGGGCGGGCAATCAGCCCCAGCATTTT.